A single sample is the source of the 10 T cell receptor beta chains below, sequenced in a study of cytomegalovirus exposure and HLA in healthy donors. Vbeta (60) and Jbeta (13) primers were used in the PCR. The data were produced by immunoSEQ multiplex PCR, yet TCRdb's version contains in-frame clones alone and is incomplete. Of tens of thousands of clones listed, 85% are singletons. Source material: PBMCs. Receptors were obtained from a female donor in good health and CMV-seronegative.

The chain links TRBV19 to TRBJ2-4; TRBD2 agrees at 7 bases. Trimming took 8 bases from V and 0 from J; bases not matched to a gene: 7. This CDR3 has 15 amino acids. CDR1 is LNHDA, CDR2 SQIVND, per germline (reference sequence). The CDR3 region has the DNA TGTGCCAGTTGGAGCGGGGACTTAGCCAAAAACATTCAGTACTTC. This gives the protein CASWSGDLAKNIQYF.

The chain links TRBV4-1 to TRBJ1-2, with D possibly being TRBD1 (5 bases). Trimming left V 1 base short and J 3 bases short, with 15 bases between. Germline V gene data show CDR1 as MGHRA and CDR2 as YSYEKL. The CDR3 extends over 16 amino acids. The CDR3 here is CASSQAIQGLDYGYTF. Written as DNA, the CDR3 is TGCGCCAGCAGCCAAGCCATTCAGGGCCTGGACTATGGCTACACCTTC.

The rearrangement joins TRBV28 to TRBJ1-2, with D perhaps TRBD1 (6 bases). The CDR3 extends over 14 amino acids. Germline V gives CDR1 MDHEN, CDR2 SYDVKM. The germline V and J ends were trimmed by 6 bases and 3 bases, with 14 bases remaining between them. The CDR3 region has the DNA TGTGCCAGCAGCCTAACAGGGAGTTACTATGGCTACACCTTC. Its translation: CASSLTGSYYGYTF.

The chain joins TRBV28 to TRBJ2-3; D possibly corresponds to TRBD2 (5 bases). The germline CDR1 and CDR2 sequences are MDHEN and SYDVKM. The CDR3 length is 16 residues. V was shortened by 1 base and J by 2 bases, with 13 bases between the two germline ends. The CDR3: CASSLLSAEPTDTQYF. Here the CDR3 DNA reads TGTGCCAGCAGTTTATTATCAGCGGAACCCACAGATACGCAGTATTTT.

This chain links TRBV4-2 with TRBJ1-3; TRBD1 agrees at 10 bases. The CDR3 has 16 amino acids. CDR1 and CDR2 from the germline V gene are LGHNA and YNFKEQ. Trimming removed 4 bases from V and 4 bases from J; junction bases left unmatched: 7. CDR3 residues: CASSRRQGASGNTIYF. CDR3 bases: TGTGCCAGCAGCCGCCGACAGGGGGCATCAGGAAACACCATATATTTT.

This chain links TRBV30 with TRBJ1-6; tentatively, D is TRBD1 (6 bases). V gave up 1 base and J gave up 9 bases, with 16 bases separating them. The V gene's germline CDR1 is GTSNPN and CDR2 SVGIG (reference sequence). CDR3 length: 15 amino acids. CDR3 sequence (DNA): TGTGCCTGGAGTGAGGGACAACCGGTGGGTTCACCCCTCCACTTT. Encoded protein: CAWSEGQPVGSPLHF.

This clone was recorded once. The chain carries TRBV11-2 and TRBJ2-1; 12 bases align to TRBD2. In germline, CDR1 is SGHAT, CDR2 FQNNGV. The CDR3 sequence is 16 residues long. The trim removed 1 base at V and 7 bases at J, leaving 5 bases unmatched. CDR3 protein: CASSLATSGSENEQFF. The DNA of the CDR3 is TGTGCCAGCAGCTTAGCGACTAGCGGGAGCGAAAATGAGCAGTTCTTC.

This sequence joins TRBV7-6 and TRBJ1-4, with D unclear. Per germline, CDR1 SGHVS and CDR2 FNYEAQ. V lost 5 bases and J 10 bases, leaving 8 bases between the germline ends. The CDR3 spans 11 residues. The CDR3 is CASSAVGKLFF. DNA of the CDR3: TGTGCCAGCAGCGCGGTAGGAAAACTGTTTTTT.

V gene TRBV5-1 combines with J gene TRBJ1-1, with a weak D call TRBD1 (6 bases). Germline V gene data show CDR1 as SGHRS and CDR2 as YFSETQ. The CDR3 covers 15 residues. Deletions cut 1 base from V and 0 bases from J, with 10 bases between. The CDR3 loop is CASSLWQGLNTEAFF. Here the CDR3 DNA reads TGCGCCAGCAGCTTGTGGCAGGGGCTGAACACTGAAGCTTTCTTT.

The chain combines TRBV21-1 with TRBJ2-1; no DNA check was done on the table's D call, TRBD2. TRBV21-1 is a recognized pseudogene. The CDR3 totals 17 residues. This CDR3 reads CASSPNLVAGSYNEQFF. CDR3 DNA sequence: TGTGCCAGCAGCCCCAATTTGGTAGCGGGCTCCTACAATGAGCAGTTCTTC.